This T cell receptor beta chain was sequenced in a study of metastatic and nonmetastatic thyroid tumors. Findings and caveats of the study: Malignant tumors reportedly showed significantly higher TCR beta diversity than benign nodules in both blood and tumor.

Original analysis: Between-group CDR3 differences, defined by clinicopathological status, yielded a distant-metastasis classifier for papillary thyroid cancer. Through MiXCR, TCRdb re-clonotyped the PCR reads. Clone size and V and J calls follow TCRdb, not the original study. Of fewer than 25,000 clones in the sample, more than 12% are singletons; the top ten hold about 14%. This CDR3 is built from 16 residues. Germline V gene sequence: CDR1 KGHDR, CDR2 SFDVKD. This clone has more than one count but fewer than ten. As yet, its antigen is unknown. A junction boundary mismatches the germline segment, possibly from a read error. All patients reached thyroid surgery having received no treatment beforehand.

The origin of this receptor is a female donor with papillary thyroid cancer or a benign thyroid nodule (not recorded which). Some clones in this sample may be carry-over from other donors' samples. This rearrangement joins TRBV24-1 to TRBJ2-2, with a tentative D call TRBD2 (6 bases). The material sequenced was tumor tissue. CDR3 in DNA: TGTGCCACCAGTGATGAGGCGGGGAGACTCACCGGGGAGCTGTCTTTT. Protein: CATSDEAGRLTGELSF.